This T cell receptor beta chain was captured in a study of human T cells and chemical hapten exposure. Each cDNA molecule in the library carried unique molecular identifiers. Original processing methods: Ranging from about 20,000 to 690,600, TCR counts per sample had a median value of about 96,000. MiXCR, run by TCRdb on the RACE reads, gives a single entry per CDR3 protein. These V and J calls originate from TCRdb's pipeline instead of the authors' own analysis. The table has 55,000 to 75,000 distinct CDR3 sequences, around 6.1% seen once; the top ten hold 3% to 3.5%. Time point indicated: healthy volunteer bleed at 6 weeks. Unseparated into fractions, whole blood served as the source from which total RNA was extracted. Germline CDR1 and CDR2: SGHRS and YFSETQ. The CDR3 is 15 amino acids. Trimming removed 4 bases at V and 4 bases at J, with 15 bases between. This clonotype was detected ten times or more.

The sequencing input was whole blood. The clonotype originates from a female donor in good health. Some clones in this sample may be carry-over from other donors' samples. This chain joins TRBV5-1 and TRBJ2-1, with D maybe TRBD1 (6 bases). The CDR3 protein is CASSREKDSYNEQFF. CDR3 DNA sequence: TGCGCCAGCAGCCGAGAGAAGGACAGTTACAATGAGCAGTTCTTC.